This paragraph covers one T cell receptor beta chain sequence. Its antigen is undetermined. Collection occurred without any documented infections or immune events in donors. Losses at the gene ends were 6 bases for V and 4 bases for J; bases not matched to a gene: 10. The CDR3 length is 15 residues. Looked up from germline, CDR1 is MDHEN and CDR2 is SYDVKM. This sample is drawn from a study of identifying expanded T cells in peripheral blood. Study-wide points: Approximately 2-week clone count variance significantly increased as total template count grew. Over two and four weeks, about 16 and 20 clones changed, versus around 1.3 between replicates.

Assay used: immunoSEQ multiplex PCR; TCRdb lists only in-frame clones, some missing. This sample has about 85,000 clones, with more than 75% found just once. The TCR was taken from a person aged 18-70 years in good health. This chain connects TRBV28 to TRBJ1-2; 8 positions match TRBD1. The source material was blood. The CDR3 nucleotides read TGTGCCAGCAGCTCCCGCGCTGGGACAGGCTATGGCTACACCTTC. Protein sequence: CASSSRAGTGYGYTF.